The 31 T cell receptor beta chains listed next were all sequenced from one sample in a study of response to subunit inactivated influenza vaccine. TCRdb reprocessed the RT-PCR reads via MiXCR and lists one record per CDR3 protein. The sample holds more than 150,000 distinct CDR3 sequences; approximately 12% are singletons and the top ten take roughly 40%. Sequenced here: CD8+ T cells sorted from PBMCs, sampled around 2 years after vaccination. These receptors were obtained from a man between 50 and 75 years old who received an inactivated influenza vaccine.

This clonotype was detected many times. The CDR3 DNA reads TGTGCCAGCACGCCCACAGGCTACTATGGCTACACCTTC. It yields the protein CASTPTGYYGYTF. The rearrangement uses TRBV6-2 or TRBV6-3 and TRBJ1-2; a possible D gene is TRBD1 (5 bases). This CDR3 is 13 amino acids long. The germline V and J ends were trimmed by 7 bases and 3 bases, with 12 bases remaining between them. Germline CDR1 and CDR2: MNHEY and SVGEGT.

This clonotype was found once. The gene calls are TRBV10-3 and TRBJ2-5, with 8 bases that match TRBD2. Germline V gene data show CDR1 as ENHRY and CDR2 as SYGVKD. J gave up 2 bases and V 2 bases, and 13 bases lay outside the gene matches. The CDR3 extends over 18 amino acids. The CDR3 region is CAISEAWSGRRGQETQYF. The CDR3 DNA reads TGTGCCATCAGTGAGGCGTGGAGCGGGAGACGCGGACAAGAGACCCAGTACTTC.

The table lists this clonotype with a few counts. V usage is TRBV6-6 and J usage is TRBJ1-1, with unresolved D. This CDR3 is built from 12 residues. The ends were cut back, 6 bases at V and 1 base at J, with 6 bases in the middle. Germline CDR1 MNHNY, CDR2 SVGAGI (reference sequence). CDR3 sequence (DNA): TGTGCCAGCAGCGTTAGGAACACTGAAGCTTTCTTT. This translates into CASSVRNTEAFF.

CDR3 region: CASSLTGGATYEQYF. The CDR3 region has the DNA TGTGCCAGCAGCTTAACCGGCGGGGCGACCTACGAGCAGTACTTC. The rearrangement links TRBV7-3 to TRBJ2-7; the D gene is possibly TRBD2 (6 bases). V lost 0 bases, J lost 2 bases, and 11 bases lay in between. Germline CDR1 and CDR2: SGHTA and FQGTGA. The CDR3 totals 15 residues.

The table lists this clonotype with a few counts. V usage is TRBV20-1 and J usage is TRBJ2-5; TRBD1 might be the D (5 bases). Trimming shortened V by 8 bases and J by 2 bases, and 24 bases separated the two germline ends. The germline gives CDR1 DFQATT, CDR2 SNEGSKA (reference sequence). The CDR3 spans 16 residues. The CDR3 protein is CSSRLTNRQPQETQYF. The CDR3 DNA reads TGCAGTTCACGGCTAACAAACCGACAGCCTCAAGAGACCCAGTACTTC.

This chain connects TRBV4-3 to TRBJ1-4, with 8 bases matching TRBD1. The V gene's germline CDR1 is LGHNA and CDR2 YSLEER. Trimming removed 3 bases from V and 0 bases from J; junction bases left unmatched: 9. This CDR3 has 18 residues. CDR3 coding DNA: TGCGCCAGCAGCCAGGCCCGGACAGGGTATTCAACTAATGAAAAACTGTTTTTT. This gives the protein CASSQARTGYSTNEKLFF.

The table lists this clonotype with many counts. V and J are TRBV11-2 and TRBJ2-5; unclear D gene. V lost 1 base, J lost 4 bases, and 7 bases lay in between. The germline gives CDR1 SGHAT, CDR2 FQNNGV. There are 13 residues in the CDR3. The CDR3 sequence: CASSLGYGETQYF. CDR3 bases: TGTGCCAGCAGCTTAGGCTACGGAGAGACCCAGTACTTC.

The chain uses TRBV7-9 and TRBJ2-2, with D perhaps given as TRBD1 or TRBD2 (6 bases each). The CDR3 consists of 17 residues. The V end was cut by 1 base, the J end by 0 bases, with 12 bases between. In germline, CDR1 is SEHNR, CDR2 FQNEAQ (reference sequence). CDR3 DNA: TGTGCCAGCAGCTTAGTAGGGGGGACAACGAACACCGGGGAGCTGTTTTTT. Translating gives CASSLVGGTTNTGELFF.

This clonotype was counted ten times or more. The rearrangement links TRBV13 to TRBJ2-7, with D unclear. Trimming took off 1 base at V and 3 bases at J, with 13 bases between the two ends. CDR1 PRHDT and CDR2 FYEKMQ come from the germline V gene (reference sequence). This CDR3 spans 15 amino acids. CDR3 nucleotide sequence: TGTGCCAGCAGCTTAGTTTCTAACCCCAACTACGAGCAGTACTTC. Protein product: CASSLVSNPNYEQYF.

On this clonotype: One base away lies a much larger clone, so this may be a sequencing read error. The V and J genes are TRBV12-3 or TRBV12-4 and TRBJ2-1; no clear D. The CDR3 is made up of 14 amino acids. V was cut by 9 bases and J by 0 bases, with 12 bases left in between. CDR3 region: CASTFEFSYNEQFF. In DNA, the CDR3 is TGTGCCAGTACCTTCGAGTTCTCCTACAATGAGCAGTTCTTC.

The CDR3 is CASSLAATGTIYNEQFF. The CDR3 region has the DNA TGTGCCAGCAGCTTAGCGGCGACAGGGACCATTTACAATGAGCAGTTCTTC. The V call is TRBV11-1, the J call TRBJ2-1; TRBD1 matches at 7 bases. The CDR3 extends over 17 amino acids. V was clipped by 0 bases and J by 4 bases; unmatched bases: 9. Germline assignment: CDR1 SGHAT and CDR2 FQDESV (reference sequence).

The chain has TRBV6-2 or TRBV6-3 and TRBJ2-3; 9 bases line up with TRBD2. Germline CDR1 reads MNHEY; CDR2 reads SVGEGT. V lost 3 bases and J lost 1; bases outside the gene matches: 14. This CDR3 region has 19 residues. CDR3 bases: TGTGCCAGCAGTTATGTGCCTCTTTGGAGCGGGGGGCGCACAGATACGCAGTATTTT. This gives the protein CASSYVPLWSGGRTDTQYF.

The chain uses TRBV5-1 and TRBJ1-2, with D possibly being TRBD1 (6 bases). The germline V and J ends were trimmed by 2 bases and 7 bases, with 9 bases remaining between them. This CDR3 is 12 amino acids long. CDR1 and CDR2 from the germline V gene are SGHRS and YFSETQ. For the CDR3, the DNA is TGCGCCAGCAGCTTTCCAGGGGTTGGCTACACCTTC. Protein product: CASSFPGVGYTF.

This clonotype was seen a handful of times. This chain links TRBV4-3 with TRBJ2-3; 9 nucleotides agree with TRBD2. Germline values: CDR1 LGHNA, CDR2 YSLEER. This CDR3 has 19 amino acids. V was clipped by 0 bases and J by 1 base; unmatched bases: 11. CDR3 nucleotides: TGCGCCAGCAGCCAAGATCTGGTGTCTGCTAGCGGGGGCACAGATACGCAGTATTTT. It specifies CASSQDLVSASGGTDTQYF.

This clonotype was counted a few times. This CDR3 reads CASTPSGWRETQYF. In nucleotides, the CDR3 is TGTGCCAGCACCCCCTCGGGGTGGCGAGAGACCCAGTACTTC. The chain has TRBV27 and TRBJ2-5; weak D call: TRBD2 (5 bases). The germline V gene encodes CDR1 MNHEY and CDR2 SMNVEV (reference sequence). Between the trimmed V and J ends, which lost 7 bases and 4 bases, there was a span of 16 bases. This CDR3 has 14 residues.

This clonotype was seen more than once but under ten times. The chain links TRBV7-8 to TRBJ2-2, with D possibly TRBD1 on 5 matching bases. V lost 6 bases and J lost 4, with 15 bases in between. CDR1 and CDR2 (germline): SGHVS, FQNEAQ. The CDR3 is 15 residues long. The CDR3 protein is CASSTLGRTTGELFF. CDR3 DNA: TGTGCCAGCAGTACCCTGGGGCGTACCACCGGGGAGCTGTTTTTT.

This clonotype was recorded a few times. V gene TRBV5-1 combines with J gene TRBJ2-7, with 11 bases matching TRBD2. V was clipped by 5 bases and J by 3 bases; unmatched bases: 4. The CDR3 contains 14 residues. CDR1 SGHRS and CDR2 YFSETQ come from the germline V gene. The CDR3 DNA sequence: TGCGCCAGCAGACCTCTAGCGGGGGGCTACGAGCAGTACTTC. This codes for CASRPLAGGYEQYF.

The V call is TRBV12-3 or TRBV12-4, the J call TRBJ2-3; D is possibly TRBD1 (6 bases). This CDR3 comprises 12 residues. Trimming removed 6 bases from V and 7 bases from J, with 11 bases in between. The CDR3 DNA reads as TGTGCCAGCAGACTACAGGGTTATACGCAGTATTTT. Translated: CASRLQGYTQYF.

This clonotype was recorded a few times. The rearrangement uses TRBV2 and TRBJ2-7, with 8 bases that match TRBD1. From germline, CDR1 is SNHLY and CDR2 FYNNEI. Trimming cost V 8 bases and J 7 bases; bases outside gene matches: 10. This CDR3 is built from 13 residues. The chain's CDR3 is CASQVGQAREQYF. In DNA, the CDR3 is TGTGCCAGCCAAGTGGGACAGGCGAGAGAGCAGTACTTC.

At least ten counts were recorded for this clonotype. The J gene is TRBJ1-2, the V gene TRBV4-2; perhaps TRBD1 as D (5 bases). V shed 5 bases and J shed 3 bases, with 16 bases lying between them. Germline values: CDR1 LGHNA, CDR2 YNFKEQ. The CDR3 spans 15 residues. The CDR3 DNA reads TGTGCCAGCAGCTATGAATTCCGACAGCACTATGGCTACACCTTC. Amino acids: CASSYEFRQHYGYTF.

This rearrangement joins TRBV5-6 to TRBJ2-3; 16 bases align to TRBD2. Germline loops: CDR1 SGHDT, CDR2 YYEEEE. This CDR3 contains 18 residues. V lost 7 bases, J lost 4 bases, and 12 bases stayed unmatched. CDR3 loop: CASGSGTSGGAWPDTQYF. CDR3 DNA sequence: TGTGCCAGCGGCTCCGGGACTAGCGGGGGGGCATGGCCAGATACGCAGTATTTT.

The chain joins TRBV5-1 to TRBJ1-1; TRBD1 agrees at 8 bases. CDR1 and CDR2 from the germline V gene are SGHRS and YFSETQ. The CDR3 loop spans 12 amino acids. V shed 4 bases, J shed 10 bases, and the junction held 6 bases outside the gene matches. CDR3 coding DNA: TGCGCCAGCAGCGACCGCAGGGGGCGAGCTTTCTTT. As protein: CASSDRRGRAFF.

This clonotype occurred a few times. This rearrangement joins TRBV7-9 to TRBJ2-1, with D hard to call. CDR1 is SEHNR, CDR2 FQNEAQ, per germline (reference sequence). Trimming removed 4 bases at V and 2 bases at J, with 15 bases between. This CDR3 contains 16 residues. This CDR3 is CASSSSGGPAYNEQFF. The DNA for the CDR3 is TGTGCCAGCAGCTCCAGTGGCGGCCCCGCCTACAATGAGCAGTTCTTC. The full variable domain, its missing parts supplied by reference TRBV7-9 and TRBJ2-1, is DTGVSQNPRHKITKRGQNVTFRCDPISEHNRLYWYRQTLGQGPEFLTYFQNEAQLEKSRLLSDRFSAERPKGSFSTLEIQRTEQGDSAMYLCASSSSGGPAYNEQFFGPGTRLTVL.

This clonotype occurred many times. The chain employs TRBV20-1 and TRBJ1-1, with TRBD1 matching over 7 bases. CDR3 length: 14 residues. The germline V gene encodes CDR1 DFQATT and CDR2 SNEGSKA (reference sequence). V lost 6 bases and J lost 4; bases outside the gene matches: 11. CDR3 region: CSANLQGWGTEAFF. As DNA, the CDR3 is TGCAGTGCGAACTTACAGGGGTGGGGCACTGAAGCTTTCTTT.

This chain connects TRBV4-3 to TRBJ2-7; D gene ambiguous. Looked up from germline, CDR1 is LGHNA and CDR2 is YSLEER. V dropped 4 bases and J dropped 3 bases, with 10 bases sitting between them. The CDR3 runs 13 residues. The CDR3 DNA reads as TGCGCCAGCAGCCGAAAGATACGCTACGAGCAGTACTTC. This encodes CASSRKIRYEQYF.

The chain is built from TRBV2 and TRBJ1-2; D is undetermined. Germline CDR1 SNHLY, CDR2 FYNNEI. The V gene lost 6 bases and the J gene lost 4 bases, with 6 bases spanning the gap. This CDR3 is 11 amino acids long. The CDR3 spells CASSGVYGYTF. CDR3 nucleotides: TGTGCCAGCAGCGGAGTCTATGGCTACACCTTC.

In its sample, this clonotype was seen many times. CDR3 in amino acids: CSVGSLSYNEQFF. The CDR3, as DNA: TGCAGCGTAGGGTCTCTCTCCTACAATGAGCAGTTCTTC. The chain couples TRBV29-1 to TRBJ2-1; no firm D call. The CDR3 covers 13 residues. Trimming shortened V by 6 bases and J by 0 bases, and 9 bases separated the two germline ends. CDR1 is SQVTM and CDR2 is ANQGSEA in the germline V gene.

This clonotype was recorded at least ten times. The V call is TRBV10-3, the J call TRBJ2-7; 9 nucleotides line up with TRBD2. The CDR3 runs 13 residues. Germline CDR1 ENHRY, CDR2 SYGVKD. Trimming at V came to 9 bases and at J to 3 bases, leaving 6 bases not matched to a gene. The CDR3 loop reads CAIRTSEGYEQYF. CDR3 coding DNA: TGTGCCATAAGGACTAGCGAGGGCTACGAGCAGTACTTC.

In DNA, the CDR3 is TGTGCCAGCAGTTTCGGGGGAGACCAAGAGACCCAGTACTTC. Amino acid sequence: CASSFGGDQETQYF. The J gene is TRBJ2-5, the V gene TRBV27, with a weak D call TRBD2 (6 bases). Between the trimmed V and J ends, which lost 3 bases and 0 bases, there was a span of 8 bases. This CDR3 has 14 residues. Per the germline V gene, CDR1 is MNHEY and CDR2 is SMNVEV (reference sequence).

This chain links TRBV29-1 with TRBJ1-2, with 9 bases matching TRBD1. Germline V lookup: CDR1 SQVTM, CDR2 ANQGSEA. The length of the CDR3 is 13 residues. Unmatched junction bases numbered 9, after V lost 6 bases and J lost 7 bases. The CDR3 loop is CSVWGQGDGGYTF. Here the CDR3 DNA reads TGCAGCGTGTGGGGACAGGGTGACGGTGGCTACACCTTC. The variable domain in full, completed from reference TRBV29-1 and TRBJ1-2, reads SAVISQKPSRDICQRGTSLTIQCQVDSQVTMMFWYRQQPGQSLTLIATANQGSEATYESGFVIDKFPISRPNLTFSTLTVSNMSPEDSSIYLCSVWGQGDGGYTFGSGTRLTVV.

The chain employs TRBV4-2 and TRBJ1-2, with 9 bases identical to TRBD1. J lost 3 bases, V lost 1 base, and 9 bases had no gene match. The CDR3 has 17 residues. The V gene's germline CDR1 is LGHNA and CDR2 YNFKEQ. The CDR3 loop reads CASSQVEGQGPDYGYTF. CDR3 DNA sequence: TGTGCCAGCAGCCAAGTGGAGGGACAGGGTCCGGACTATGGCTACACCTTC.